The source of this TCR beta chain is a study of radiation and T cells in renal cell carcinoma. Study information: Nephrectomy followed 15 Gy stereotactic body radiation by 4 weeks. Overall study results and limits: In blood, top tumor clones expanded by 2 weeks, shrinking by 4.

Specified time point: blood 2 weeks post-SBRT. Sample treatment: 15 Gy SBRT to primary tumor, nephrectomy 4 weeks later. Radiation-treated patients gave blood at baseline, week 2 and week 4. Germline V gene sequence: CDR1 MNHEY, CDR2 SMNVEV (reference sequence). Trimming shortened V by 3 bases and J by 0 bases, and 9 bases separated the two germline ends. The CDR3 is made up of 14 amino acids. Produced via immunoSEQ multiplex PCR; TCRdb's table is partial and in-frame only. The sample includes about 130,000 clones, approximately 75% seen only once; the top ten take 1.5% to 2%. Comments on this clone: Its target is unknown.

V gene TRBV27 combines with J gene TRBJ2-7; D unclear. The clonotype comes from a woman aged 55-75 years with renal cell carcinoma. Source: blood, taken from a patient whose treatment included radiotherapy and nephrectomy. CDR3 nucleotide sequence: TGTGCCAGCAGTTTTAACGTAAACTCCTACGAGCAGTACTTC. Translation gives CASSFNVNSYEQYF.